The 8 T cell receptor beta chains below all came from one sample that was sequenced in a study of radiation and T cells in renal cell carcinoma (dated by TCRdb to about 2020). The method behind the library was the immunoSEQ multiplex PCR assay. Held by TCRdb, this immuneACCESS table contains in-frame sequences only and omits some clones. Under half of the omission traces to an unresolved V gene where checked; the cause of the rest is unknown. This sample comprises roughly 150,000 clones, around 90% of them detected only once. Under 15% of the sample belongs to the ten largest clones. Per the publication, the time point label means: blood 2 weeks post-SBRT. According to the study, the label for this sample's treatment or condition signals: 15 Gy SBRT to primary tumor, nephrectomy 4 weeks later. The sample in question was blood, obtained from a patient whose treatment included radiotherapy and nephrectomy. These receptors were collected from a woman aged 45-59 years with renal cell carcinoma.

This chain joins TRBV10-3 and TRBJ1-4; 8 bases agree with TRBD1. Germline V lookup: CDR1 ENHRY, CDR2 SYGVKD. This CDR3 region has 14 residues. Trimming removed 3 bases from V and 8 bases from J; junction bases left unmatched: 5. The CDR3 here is CAISDRQGREKLFF. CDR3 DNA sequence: TGTGCCATCAGTGATCGACAGGGGAGGGAAAAACTGTTTTTT.

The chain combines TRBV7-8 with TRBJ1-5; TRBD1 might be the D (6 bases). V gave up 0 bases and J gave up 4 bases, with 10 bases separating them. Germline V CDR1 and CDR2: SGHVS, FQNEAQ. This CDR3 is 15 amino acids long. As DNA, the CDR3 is TGTGCCAGCAGCTTAGCCAGGGGCCCAAATCAGCCCCAGCATTTT. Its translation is CASSLARGPNQPQHF.

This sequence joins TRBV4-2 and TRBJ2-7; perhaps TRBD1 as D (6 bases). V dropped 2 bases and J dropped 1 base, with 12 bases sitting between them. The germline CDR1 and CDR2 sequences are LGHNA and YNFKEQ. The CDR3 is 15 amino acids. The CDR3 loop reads CASSQQGLKSYEQYF. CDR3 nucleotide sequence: TGTGCCAGCAGCCAACAGGGGTTGAAGTCCTACGAGCAGTACTTC.

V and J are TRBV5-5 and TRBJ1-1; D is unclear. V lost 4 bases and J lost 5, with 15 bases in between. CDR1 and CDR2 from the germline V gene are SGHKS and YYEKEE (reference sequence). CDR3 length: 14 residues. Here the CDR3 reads CASSQDSSATEAFF. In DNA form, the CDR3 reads TGTGCCAGCAGCCAAGATTCGAGCGCAACTGAAGCTTTCTTT.

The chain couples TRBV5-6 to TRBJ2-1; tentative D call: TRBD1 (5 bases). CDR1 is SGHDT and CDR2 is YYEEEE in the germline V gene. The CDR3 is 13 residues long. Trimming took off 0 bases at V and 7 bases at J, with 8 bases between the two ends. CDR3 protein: CASSLVRGNEQFF. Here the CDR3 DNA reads TGTGCCAGCAGCTTGGTAAGGGGAAATGAGCAGTTCTTC.

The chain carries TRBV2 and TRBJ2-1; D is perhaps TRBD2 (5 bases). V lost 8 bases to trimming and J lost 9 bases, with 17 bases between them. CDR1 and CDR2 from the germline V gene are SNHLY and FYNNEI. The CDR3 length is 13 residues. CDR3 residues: CASEDSLWGEQFF. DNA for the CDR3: TGTGCCAGCGAGGACTCCCTCTGGGGTGAGCAGTTCTTC.

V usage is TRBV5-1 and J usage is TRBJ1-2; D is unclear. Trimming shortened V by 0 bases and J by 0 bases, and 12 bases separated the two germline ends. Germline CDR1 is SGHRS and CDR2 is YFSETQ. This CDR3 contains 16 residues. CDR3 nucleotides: TGCGCCAGCAGCTTGGGCGGGCAGCAAACTAACTATGGCTACACCTTC. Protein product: CASSLGGQQTNYGYTF. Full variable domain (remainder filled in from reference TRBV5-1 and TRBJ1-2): KAGVTQTPRYLIKTRGQQVTLSCSPISGHRSVSWYQQTPGQGLQFLFEYFSETQRNKGNFPGRFSGRQFSNSRSEMNVSTLELGDSALYLCASSLGGQQTNYGYTFGSGTRLTVV.

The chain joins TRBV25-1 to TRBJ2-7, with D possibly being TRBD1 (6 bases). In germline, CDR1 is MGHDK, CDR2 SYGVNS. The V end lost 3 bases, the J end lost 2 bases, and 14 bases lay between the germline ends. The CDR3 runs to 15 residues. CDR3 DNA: TGTGCCAGCAGTGATCCCCATGGGACAACCTACGAGCAGTACTTC. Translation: CASSDPHGTTYEQYF.